This TCR beta chain was profiled in a study of shared clonotypes between healthy human individuals. Looking at the study overall: The cohort had two women and a few men, ages 18 to 49.

Sequencing used immunoSEQ multiplex PCR; TCRdb keeps in-frame clones, though not all of them. The data hold just over 2,000,000 clones, with roughly 95% observed a single time. Naive CD8 cells were CD45RO-negative, positively selected for CCR7, excluding terminally differentiated effector memory CD45RA+ cells. The germline V gene has CDR1 LGHNA and CDR2 YSLEER. The CDR3 contains 15 residues. The V and J genes are TRBV4-3 and TRBJ2-5; a weak D match, TRBD2 (6 bases). The end of the DNA aligns better with TRBJ2-7, so the J call may be wrong. The specimen sequenced was naive CD8+ T cells sorted from blood. The TCR sequence derives from a man between 18 and 29 years old in good health. DNA for the CDR3: TGCGCCAGCAGCATCACTAGCTTATCCCCCTACGAGCAGTACTTC. Its protein product is CASSITSLSPYEQYF.